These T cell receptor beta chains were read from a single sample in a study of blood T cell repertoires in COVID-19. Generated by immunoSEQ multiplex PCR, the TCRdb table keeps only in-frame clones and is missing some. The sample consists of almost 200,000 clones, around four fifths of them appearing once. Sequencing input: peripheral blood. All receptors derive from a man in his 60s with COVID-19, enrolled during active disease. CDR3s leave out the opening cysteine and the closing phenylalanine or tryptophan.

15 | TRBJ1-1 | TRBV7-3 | ASSLRGQQLMNTEAF
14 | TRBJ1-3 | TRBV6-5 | ASSYSRVSSGNTIY
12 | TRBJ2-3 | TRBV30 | AWSPGLATDTQY
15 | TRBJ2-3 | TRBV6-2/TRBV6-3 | ASSLPPPEGTKDTQY
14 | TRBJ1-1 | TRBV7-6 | ASSHGGQGFNTEAF
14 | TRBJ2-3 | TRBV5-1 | ASSMTSGRGPDTQY
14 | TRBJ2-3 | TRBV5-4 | ASSLPLAPSTDTQY
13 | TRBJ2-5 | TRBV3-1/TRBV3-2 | ASSQAYRIGETQY
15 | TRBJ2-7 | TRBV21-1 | ASSSYPLTGRSYEQY
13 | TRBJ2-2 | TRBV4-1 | ASSHVSTSGGELF
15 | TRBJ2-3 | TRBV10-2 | ASRTYGQVASTDTQY
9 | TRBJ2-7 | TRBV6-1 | ASSDNYEQY
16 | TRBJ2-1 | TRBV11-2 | ASSYLAGASGSPDEQF
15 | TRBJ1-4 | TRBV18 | ASSPPFGGDPGEKLF
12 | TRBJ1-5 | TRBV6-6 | ASSYVGNNQPQH
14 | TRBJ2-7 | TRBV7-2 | ASSPRTSGRGYEQY
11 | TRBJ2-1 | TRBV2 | ASRAGEGAEQF
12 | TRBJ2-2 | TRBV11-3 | ASSAGPKHGELF
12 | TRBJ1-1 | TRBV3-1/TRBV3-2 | ASSPLLSGTEAF
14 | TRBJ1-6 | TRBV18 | ASSPVSTGSDSPLH
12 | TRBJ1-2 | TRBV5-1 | ASSLVGRGSGYT
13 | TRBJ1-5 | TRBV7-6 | ASSLGDRGNQPQH
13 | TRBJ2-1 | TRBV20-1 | SASSLAGGYNEQF
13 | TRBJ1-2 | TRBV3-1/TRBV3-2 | ASSPRQASNYGYT